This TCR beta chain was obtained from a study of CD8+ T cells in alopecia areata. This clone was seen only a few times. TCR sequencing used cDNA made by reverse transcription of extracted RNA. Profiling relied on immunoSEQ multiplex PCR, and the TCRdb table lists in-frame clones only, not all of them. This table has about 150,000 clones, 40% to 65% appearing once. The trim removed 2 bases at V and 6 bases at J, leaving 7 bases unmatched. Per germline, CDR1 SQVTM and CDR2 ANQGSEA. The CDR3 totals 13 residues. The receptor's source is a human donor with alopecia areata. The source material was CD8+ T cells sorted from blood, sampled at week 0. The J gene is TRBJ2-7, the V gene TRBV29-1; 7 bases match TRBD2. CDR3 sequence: CSVEITGGGEQYF. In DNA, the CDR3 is TGCAGCGTTGAAATCACCGGCGGGGGCGAGCAGTACTTC.